A single T cell receptor (beta chain) is shown here with its context. Its antigen is undetermined. The length of the CDR3 is 16 residues. Deletions cut 3 bases from V and 0 bases from J, with 12 bases between. Per the germline V gene, CDR1 is SGHAT and CDR2 is FQNNGV. This entry comes from a study of Graves' ophthalmopathy and Graves' hyperthyroidism. For the study at large: Sampling took place at initial diagnosis, with peripheral blood obtained before any treatment.

Whole-study results and caveats: Both a roughly 68% sensitivity and a 72.22% specificity characterized the model's predictions of ophthalmopathy progression. The 13-signature model separated ophthalmopathy from stable hyperthyroidism at 85% to 90% sensitivity and nearly 82% specificity.

Amplification targeted the TCR beta CDR3 regions, with RNA transcripts as the source material. An opening RT-PCR round employed HTBI primers and preceded a second-round multiplex PCR. TCRdb used MiXCR to reprocess the multiplex PCR reads, holding one entry per CDR3 protein. The sample lists hundreds of thousands of distinct CDR3 sequences; approximately 15% were seen once. Newly diagnosed hyperthyroidism donors, aged 18 to 65, duration under 2 months. The TCR originated in a woman between 18 and 30 years old with stable Graves' hyperthyroidism. Material for sequencing was peripheral blood. This chain joins TRBV11-2 and TRBJ1-3, with D tentatively TRBD1 (5 bases). DNA of the CDR3: TGTGCCAGCAGCTTCCTTGACAGCCTCTCTGGAAACACCATATATTTT. Translated: CASSFLDSLSGNTIYF.